The 32 T cell receptor beta chains reported below all come from one sample, sequenced in a study of blood T cell repertoires in COVID-19. Produced via immunoSEQ multiplex PCR; TCRdb's table is partial and in-frame only. The table shows about 170,000 clones, with about 85% occurring only once. Source material: peripheral blood. The source is a woman older than 75 with COVID-19, enrolled during active disease.

The sample holds one count of this clone. This chain links TRBV14 with TRBJ2-7; no clear D. CDR3 size: 13 residues. V shed 6 bases and J shed 4 bases, with 13 bases lying between them. Per the germline V gene, CDR1 is SGHDN and CDR2 is FVKESK. This chain's CDR3 is CASRAPSSYEQYF. The DNA for the CDR3 is TGTGCCAGCAGGGCTCCCTCCTCTTACGAGCAGTACTTC.

In its sample, this clone was seen once. The chain joins TRBV5-1 to TRBJ2-7, with a tentative D call TRBD1 (6 bases). The CDR3 extends over 13 amino acids. Trimming pared 4 bases from V and 2 bases from J, leaving 10 bases between. The germline V gene has CDR1 SGHRS and CDR2 YFSETQ. CDR3 sequence (DNA): TGCGCCAGCAGCCCTACAGGGACCTACGAGCAGTACTTC. Protein: CASSPTGTYEQYF.

This rearrangement joins TRBV5-6 to TRBJ2-5, with D unclear. The germline V and J ends were trimmed by 0 bases and 5 bases, with 11 bases remaining between them. CDR1 and CDR2 from the germline V gene are SGHDT and YYEEEE. The CDR3 loop spans 14 amino acids. The CDR3 DNA follows: TGTGCCAGCAGCTTGGGACTTCCTCCCGAGACCCAGTACTTC. This translates into CASSLGLPPETQYF.

The genes are TRBV6-6 and TRBJ2-2; 9 nucleotides align to TRBD2. The V gene end was trimmed by 7 bases and the J gene end by 4 bases; junction bases not matched to a gene: 7. CDR3 length equals 15 residues. Looked up from germline, CDR1 is MNHNY and CDR2 is SVGAGI (reference sequence). The CDR3 region has the DNA TGTGCCAGCACTAGGACTAGCGCGTCCACCGGGGAGCTGTTTTTT. This sequence encodes CASTRTSASTGELFF.

This chain links TRBV9 with TRBJ2-7, with a tentative D call TRBD1 (6 bases). Germline V gene lookup returns CDR1 SGDLS and CDR2 YYNGEE. V dropped 0 bases and J dropped 4 bases, with 8 bases sitting between them. The CDR3 extends over 13 amino acids. CDR3 loop: CASSVAGEYEQYF. DNA for the CDR3: TGTGCCAGCAGCGTAGCAGGGGAGTACGAGCAGTACTTC.

The CDR3 spells CASSPQGARTNTEAFF. The DNA of the CDR3 is TGTGCCAGCTCACCCCAGGGGGCGCGGACGAACACTGAAGCTTTCTTT. This chain links TRBV18 with TRBJ1-1; TRBD1 aligns across 8 bases. From germline, CDR1 is KGHSH and CDR2 LQKENI. The CDR3 extends over 16 amino acids. The V gene end was trimmed by 3 bases and the J gene end by 1 base; junction bases not matched to a gene: 7.

J is TRBJ2-3 and V is TRBV5-4; tentatively, D is TRBD2 (5 bases). The V gene's germline CDR1 is SGHNT and CDR2 YYREEE (reference sequence). V lost 2 bases and J lost 4, with 8 bases in between. This CDR3 contains 13 residues. CDR3 sequence reads: CASSFGSADTQYF. CDR3 in DNA: TGTGCCAGCAGCTTTGGTAGCGCAGATACGCAGTATTTT. The full variable domain, its missing parts supplied by reference TRBV5-4 and TRBJ2-3, is ETGVTQSPTHLIKTRGQQVTLRCSSQSGHNTVSWYQQALGQGPQFIFQYYREEENGRGNFPPRFSGLQFPNYSSELNVNALELDDSALYLCASSFGSADTQYFGPGTRLTVL.

The V and J genes are TRBV2 and TRBJ2-3, with D perhaps TRBD1 (5 bases). The CDR3 sequence is 14 residues long. Germline loops: CDR1 SNHLY, CDR2 FYNNEI. The ends were cut back, 4 bases at V and 1 base at J, with 9 bases in the middle. The CDR3 nucleotides are TGTGCCAGCAGTGGCGGACACCGCACAGATACGCAGTATTTT. It codes for CASSGGHRTDTQYF.

DNA for the CDR3: TGTGCCAGTAGGGAGGGGGGGCGCAATCAGCCCCAGCATTTT. Its protein product is CASREGGRNQPQHF. V usage is TRBV19 and J usage is TRBJ1-5, with D perhaps TRBD1 (6 bases). V was cut by 6 bases and J by 2 bases, with 11 bases left in between. This CDR3 spans 14 amino acids. The germline V gene encodes CDR1 LNHDA and CDR2 SQIVND (reference sequence).

This chain joins TRBV5-1 and TRBJ2-2; 8 positions match TRBD2. CDR3 length: 15 amino acids. Looked up from germline, CDR1 is SGHRS and CDR2 is YFSETQ. The V gene end was trimmed by 5 bases and the J gene end by 8 bases; junction bases not matched to a gene: 11. In DNA, the CDR3 is TGCGCCAGCAGGTACTATAGCGGGGCCGGAGGGGAGCTGTTTTTT. Translating it yields CASRYYSGAGGELFF.

The chain couples TRBV5-1 to TRBJ2-1, with TRBD1 matching over 8 bases. The CDR3 spans 14 residues. Per the germline V gene, CDR1 is SGHRS and CDR2 is YFSETQ. V was pared by 0 bases and J by 6 bases, with 2 bases of the junction left unmatched. CDR3 sequence: CASSLGDRSNEQFF. DNA for the CDR3: TGCGCCAGCAGCTTGGGGGACAGGTCCAATGAGCAGTTCTTC.

V is TRBV9 and J is TRBJ2-2; weak D call: TRBD1 (5 bases). CDR3 size: 16 residues. V lost 3 bases and J 0 bases, leaving 12 bases between the germline ends. CDR1 and CDR2 (germline): SGDLS, YYNGEE. CDR3 region: CASSGTGSANTGELFF. The CDR3 region has the DNA TGTGCCAGCAGCGGCACAGGATCAGCGAACACCGGGGAGCTGTTTTTT.

The chain links TRBV2 to TRBJ2-7, with TRBD1 matching over 9 bases. Trimming took 7 bases from V and 3 from J; bases not matched to a gene: 7. Germline V lookup: CDR1 SNHLY, CDR2 FYNNEI. There are 14 residues in the CDR3. CDR3 loop: CASNLDRGGYEQYF. Written as DNA, the CDR3 is TGTGCCAGCAACCTGGACAGGGGAGGCTACGAGCAGTACTTC.

The V and J genes are TRBV10-2 and TRBJ2-3; 10 nucleotides agree with TRBD2. Germline CDR1 and CDR2: WSHSY and SAAADI. V lost 6 bases and J lost 1; bases outside the gene matches: 4. The CDR3 contains 15 residues. CDR3 DNA: TGCGCCAGCAGGTCCCTAGCGGGGGGCACAGATACGCAGTATTTT. Translating gives CASRSLAGGTDTQYF.

The chain employs TRBV19 and TRBJ1-3, with D hard to call. Trimming removed 1 base at V and 4 bases at J, with 11 bases between. Germline CDR1 and CDR2: LNHDA and SQIVND (reference sequence). The CDR3 covers 15 residues. The CDR3 is CASSIGSSTGNTIYF. The CDR3 bases are TGTGCCAGTAGTATAGGATCATCAACAGGAAACACCATATATTTT.

This chain links TRBV9 with TRBJ2-3, with 8 bases identical to TRBD2. Germline values: CDR1 SGDLS, CDR2 YYNGEE. Germline trimming cut 2 bases from V and 1 base from J; bases unmatched to any gene: 3. The CDR3 is 15 residues long. Written as DNA, the CDR3 is TGTGCCAGCAGCGTGCAGACTAGCGGCACAGATACGCAGTATTTT. Its protein product is CASSVQTSGTDTQYF.

The chain has TRBV12-5 and TRBJ2-7, with D maybe TRBD2 (5 bases). The CDR3 has 14 residues. Trimming removed 4 bases at V and 5 bases at J, with 15 bases between. The V gene's germline CDR1 is LGHNT and CDR2 FRNRAP. The CDR3 bases are TGTGCTAGTGGTTCCCGACTACCCCCCGACGAGCAGTACTTC. It encodes CASGSRLPPDEQYF.

This chain uses TRBV7-9 with TRBJ1-5; D ambiguous. This CDR3 is 14 amino acids long. Germline values: CDR1 SEHNR, CDR2 FQNEAQ (reference sequence). Trimming took 1 base from V and 2 from J, leaving 6 bases between them. In DNA form, the CDR3 reads TGTGCCAGCAGCTTAGGGCTCGGCAATCAGCCCCAGCATTTT. Protein product: CASSLGLGNQPQHF. The whole variable domain, remainder taken from reference TRBV7-9 and TRBJ1-5, is DTGVSQNPRHKITKRGQNVTFRCDPISEHNRLYWYRQTLGQGPEFLTYFQNEAQLEKSRLLSDRFSAERPKGSFSTLEIQRTEQGDSAMYLCASSLGLGNQPQHFGDGTRLSIL.

The chain recombines TRBV14 with TRBJ1-2; tentatively, D is TRBD1 (6 bases). Germline V gene data show CDR1 as SGHDN and CDR2 as FVKESK. The CDR3 contains 13 residues. With 4 bases removed from V and 3 bases from J, the gap between germline ends came to 9 bases. CDR3 bases: TGTGCCAGCAGCCGTGGGGGCCACTATGGCTACACCTTC. Protein: CASSRGGHYGYTF.

The chain uses TRBV4-2 and TRBJ2-3; D perhaps matches TRBD2 (5 bases). The CDR3 spans 15 residues. Germline V gives CDR1 LGHNA, CDR2 YNFKEQ. The V end lost 4 bases, the J end lost 6 bases, and 17 bases lay between the germline ends. The CDR3 region is CASSLSGSNQDTQYF. In DNA, the CDR3 is TGTGCCAGCAGCCTCAGCGGTAGCAATCAGGATACGCAGTATTTT.

This chain connects TRBV5-4 to TRBJ2-1; 11 bases match TRBD2. Germline assignment: CDR1 SGHNT and CDR2 YYREEE (reference sequence). Trimming took 0 bases from V and 12 from J; bases not matched to a gene: 11. This CDR3 comprises 16 residues. CDR3 region: CASSLGLAGILVRQFF. The CDR3 DNA reads TGTGCCAGCAGCTTGGGACTAGCGGGAATTTTGGTACGGCAGTTCTTC.

The rearrangement joins TRBV29-1 to TRBJ2-7; no reliable D call. CDR1 SQVTM and CDR2 ANQGSEA come from the germline V gene. Trimming removed 7 bases at V and 5 bases at J, with 15 bases between. The CDR3 consists of 12 residues. The CDR3 protein is CSAVRSTDEQYF. The CDR3 DNA sequence: TGCAGCGCCGTGCGCTCAACGGACGAGCAGTACTTC.

The V call is TRBV5-6, the J call TRBJ1-6; D uncertain. V lost 0 bases and J lost 7, with 11 bases in between. Germline loops: CDR1 SGHDT, CDR2 YYEEEE. The CDR3 is 15 amino acids. The CDR3 DNA follows: TGTGCCAGCAGCTTGGGGGCGGCGGGCAATTCACCCCTCCACTTT. This sequence encodes CASSLGAAGNSPLHF.

V and J are TRBV6-1 and TRBJ1-1; D not resolved. This CDR3 region has 13 residues. V was shortened by 2 bases and J by 7 bases, with 11 bases between the two germline ends. Germline loops: CDR1 MNHNS, CDR2 SASEGT. The CDR3 is CASSEIGLGEAFF. For the CDR3, the DNA is TGTGCCAGCAGTGAAATCGGTCTCGGTGAAGCTTTCTTT.

This clone was recorded once. The chain links TRBV9 to TRBJ2-3, with D possibly being TRBD2 (6 bases). With 2 bases removed from V and 4 bases from J, the gap between germline ends came to 11 bases. Germline CDR1 SGDLS, CDR2 YYNGEE. The CDR3 is 14 amino acids. CDR3 sequence reads: CASSVGGRADTQYF. Here the CDR3 DNA reads TGTGCCAGCAGCGTCGGGGGAAGGGCAGATACGCAGTATTTT.

This chain joins TRBV6-1 and TRBJ1-5, with 9 bases lining up with TRBD1. The CDR3 is made up of 16 amino acids. V lost 4 bases to trimming and J lost 4 bases; unmatched junction nucleotides: 8. CDR1 is MNHNS and CDR2 is SASEGT in the germline V gene. The CDR3 nucleotides are TGTGCCAGCAGTGGAGAACAGGGGGCAGGGAATCAGCCCCAGCATTTT. Amino acid sequence: CASSGEQGAGNQPQHF.

The chain recombines TRBV7-9 with TRBJ2-7; tentative D call: TRBD1 (6 bases). The CDR3 contains 13 residues. V dropped 9 bases and J dropped 1 base, with 13 bases sitting between them. Looked up from germline, CDR1 is SEHNR and CDR2 is FQNEAQ (reference sequence). CDR3 DNA sequence: TGTGCCAGTACTAAACAGGGTTCCTACGAGCAGTACTTC. It is translated as CASTKQGSYEQYF.

The chain links TRBV9 to TRBJ2-3; 7 nucleotides line up with TRBD1. Germline loops: CDR1 SGDLS, CDR2 YYNGEE. The junction had 8 bases not matched to a gene; V was cut back by 7 bases and J by 6 bases. The CDR3 has 13 amino acids. In nucleotides, the CDR3 is TGTGCCAGCTGTAGGGGGCATTCGGATACGCAGTATTTT. Its translation: CASCRGHSDTQYF.

CDR3 in DNA: TGTGCCAGCAGTTTTTCGGAGGTCCAAGCGGAGCAGTACTTC. Protein: CASSFSEVQAEQYF. The chain has TRBV28 and TRBJ2-7, with a possible D match to TRBD2 (5 bases). Germline values: CDR1 MDHEN, CDR2 SYDVKM. The CDR3 extends over 14 amino acids. V was cut by 3 bases and J by 7 bases, with 16 bases left in between.

The chain joins TRBV18 to TRBJ2-1, with TRBD2 matching 12 bases. The ends lost 3 bases at V and 6 bases at J; junction bases unmatched: 6. The CDR3 runs to 16 residues. The germline gives CDR1 KGHSH, CDR2 LQKENI. The CDR3 is CASSPALAGGLNEQFF. The DNA for the CDR3 is TGTGCCAGCTCACCCGCGCTAGCGGGGGGGCTCAATGAGCAGTTCTTC.

The chain links TRBV3-1 (or the pseudogene TRBV3-2) to TRBJ1-2, with D hard to call. V dropped 8 bases and J dropped 6 bases, with 16 bases sitting between them. Germline V gives CDR1 LGHDT, CDR2 YNNKEL (reference sequence). The CDR3 consists of 13 residues. CDR3 coding DNA: TGTGCCAGCGCCCGGACTCCCGATAATGGCTACACCTTC. Protein: CASARTPDNGYTF.

The chain is built from TRBV18 and TRBJ2-7, with 11 bases identical to TRBD1. The CDR3 has 12 amino acids. After removal of 6 bases from V and 7 bases from J, the junction contained 2 bases not matched to a gene. CDR1 is KGHSH, CDR2 LQKENI, per germline. CDR3 sequence: CASSDRGREQYF. CDR3 DNA sequence: TGTGCCAGCTCGGACAGGGGGCGAGAGCAGTACTTC.